These 23 T cell receptor beta chains share one sample of origin, sequenced in a study of early T cells in non-severe SARS-CoV-2 infection. TCRdb independently ran MiXCR on the 5' RACE reads; one entry per CDR3 protein. This sample has around 63,000 distinct CDR3 sequences, with roughly 5.7% found just once. The specimen was whole blood, collected at baseline. The source of these receptors is an adult who was a healthcare worker with PCR-confirmed SARS-CoV-2 infection or an uninfected control (not recorded which).

V usage is TRBV12-3 or TRBV12-4 and J usage is TRBJ2-2; TRBD2 matches at 11 bases. V lost 6 bases to trimming and J lost 6 bases; unmatched junction nucleotides: 6. This CDR3 is 15 amino acids long. This CDR3 is CASSELAGAAGELFF. The CDR3 bases are TGTGCCAGCAGCGAACTAGCGGGAGCCGCCGGGGAGCTGTTTTTT.

This sequence joins TRBV12-3 or TRBV12-4 and TRBJ1-5; possible D gene TRBD1, 5 bases. The CDR3 is made up of 15 amino acids. V was pared by 6 bases and J by 4 bases, with 16 bases between. CDR3 amino acids: CASRSDSPENQPQHF. The CDR3 region has the DNA TGTGCCAGCAGATCCGACAGCCCCGAAAATCAGCCCCAGCATTTT.

The table lists this clonotype with many counts. The chain combines TRBV20-1 with TRBJ2-7; the match to TRBD2 covers 11 bases. V lost 5 bases and J lost 4; bases outside the gene matches: 10. The CDR3 runs 15 residues. The germline CDR1 and CDR2 sequences are DFQATT and SNEGSKA (reference sequence). CDR3 amino acids: CSAPRSSGRRYEQYF. The CDR3 bases are TGCAGTGCTCCCCGTTCTAGCGGGAGGAGGTACGAGCAGTACTTC.

This clonotype has ten or more counts. V usage is TRBV4-2 and J usage is TRBJ2-6; D is unresolved. Germline values: CDR1 LGHNA, CDR2 YNFKEQ. V dropped 4 bases and J dropped 2 bases, with 12 bases sitting between them. This CDR3 is built from 16 residues. This CDR3 reads CASSPAPGAGANVLTF. The CDR3 region has the DNA TGTGCCAGCAGCCCCGCCCCGGGCGCTGGGGCCAACGTCCTGACTTTC.

This clonotype was detected many times. The CDR3 here is CASSALGGASGANVLTF. The CDR3 nucleotides are TGTGCCAGCAGCGCTCTTGGAGGGGCTTCTGGGGCCAACGTCCTGACTTTC. This chain uses TRBV7-2 with TRBJ2-6, with D possibly TRBD2 on 6 matching bases. V was shortened by 5 bases and J by 1 base, with 15 bases between the two germline ends. The CDR3 contains 17 residues. Germline V gene sequence: CDR1 SGHTA, CDR2 FQGNSA.

At least ten counts were recorded for this clonotype. The chain employs TRBV20-1 and TRBJ1-2; TRBD1 might be the D (5 bases). From germline, CDR1 is DFQATT and CDR2 SNEGSKA (reference sequence). This CDR3 comprises 12 residues. V lost 0 bases and J 8 bases, leaving 10 bases between the germline ends. CDR3 sequence: CSARDRGKGYTF. DNA for the CDR3: TGCAGTGCTAGAGATCGGGGGAAGGGCTACACCTTC.

This clonotype showed up many times. The gene calls are TRBV24-1 and TRBJ1-1; TRBD1 is a possible D gene (6 bases). The V end was cut by 3 bases, the J end by 5 bases, with 15 bases between. Germline V gene sequence: CDR1 KGHDR, CDR2 SFDVKD. The CDR3 is 15 amino acids. In DNA form, the CDR3 reads TGTGCCACCAGTGATCCGACCGGGACACGGACTGAAGCTTTCTTT. The encoded protein is CATSDPTGTRTEAFF.

This clonotype was observed many times. The gene calls are TRBV10-2 and TRBJ1-5, with D unresolved. Trimming stripped 3 bases from V and 3 bases from J, with 9 bases between. CDR1 WSHSY and CDR2 SAAADI come from the germline V gene. The CDR3 runs to 14 residues. The CDR3 sequence is CASSEGPNNQPQHF. In nucleotides, the CDR3 is TGCGCCAGCAGTGAAGGGCCCAACAATCAGCCCCAGCATTTT.

This clonotype appeared a few times. This chain links TRBV20-1 with TRBJ2-7; 9 bases agree with TRBD1. Germline values: CDR1 DFQATT, CDR2 SNEGSKA (reference sequence). The CDR3 is 13 amino acids. V lost 6 bases to trimming and J lost 5 bases; unmatched junction nucleotides: 8. This chain's CDR3 is CSASGQGAHEQYF. The CDR3 bases are TGCAGTGCATCGGGACAGGGTGCCCACGAGCAGTACTTC.

This clonotype was picked up a small number of times. This rearrangement joins TRBV4-3 to TRBJ2-1; TRBD2 is a possible D gene (5 bases). The CDR3 has 15 amino acids. V dropped 1 base and J dropped 1 base, with 8 bases sitting between them. In germline, CDR1 is LGHNA, CDR2 YSLEER. The CDR3 is CASSQGRASYNEQFF. CDR3 nucleotides: TGCGCCAGCAGCCAAGGGCGGGCTTCCTACAATGAGCAGTTCTTC.

This clonotype was counted ten times or more. The chain uses TRBV7-9 and TRBJ1-3; D gene uncertain. The CDR3 sequence is 15 residues long. V was pared by 1 base and J by 2 bases, with 9 bases between. CDR1 SEHNR and CDR2 FQNEAQ come from the germline V gene (reference sequence). DNA for the CDR3: TGTGCCAGCAGCTTAGACGGATACACTGGAAACACCATATATTTT. Translation: CASSLDGYTGNTIYF.

This clonotype was seen repeatedly, ten times or more. The J gene is TRBJ2-1, the V gene TRBV20-1, with D hard to call. Germline-derived CDR1 and CDR2 are DFQATT and SNEGSKA (reference sequence). V dropped 5 bases and J dropped 8 bases, with 19 bases sitting between them. The CDR3 extends over 14 amino acids. CDR3 residues: CSAGKGGPTDEQFF. The CDR3 bases are TGCAGTGCTGGTAAGGGTGGGCCGACGGATGAGCAGTTCTTC.

This clonotype was recorded at least ten times. J is TRBJ1-4 and V is TRBV4-2; maybe TRBD1 (6 bases). CDR3 length: 15 residues. Per the germline V gene, CDR1 is LGHNA and CDR2 is YNFKEQ. V dropped 5 bases and J dropped 7 bases, with 17 bases sitting between them. The CDR3 nucleotides are TGTGCCAGCAGCACATCACAGGGCCTCCGTGAAAAACTGTTTTTT. It specifies CASSTSQGLREKLFF.

The chain recombines TRBV6-2 or TRBV6-3 with TRBJ2-7; 7 nucleotides match TRBD2. J gave up 4 bases and V 1 base, and 7 bases lay outside the gene matches. The CDR3 length is 15 residues. Looked up from germline, CDR1 is MNHEY and CDR2 is SVGEGT. CDR3 in DNA: TGTGCCAGCAGTTACTTACGACTAGCAGATTACGAGCAGTACTTC. Translating it yields CASSYLRLADYEQYF.

This clonotype was seen at least ten times. The chain has TRBV6-2 or TRBV6-3 and TRBJ2-5, with a tentative D call TRBD2 (6 bases). V lost 4 bases and J 2 bases, leaving 14 bases between the germline ends. CDR1 is MNHEY, CDR2 SVGEGT, per germline. The CDR3 loop spans 15 amino acids. The CDR3 sequence: CASSSQRAPQETQYF. CDR3 DNA sequence: TGTGCCAGCAGTTCCCAGCGGGCCCCACAAGAGACCCAGTACTTC.

This clonotype was seen many times. The junction departs from germline at one end; a sequencing error may be responsible. The rearrangement uses TRBV20-1 and TRBJ2-7, with D maybe TRBD2 (6 bases). Germline CDR1 and CDR2: DFQATT and SNEGSKA (reference sequence). The CDR3 consists of 16 residues. The CDR3 region has the DNA TGCAGTGCGAGAGGAGGGATGGCTCCCGACGGGCGCGAGCAGTACTTC. As protein: CSARGGMAPDGREQYF.

This clonotype was observed many times. This sequence joins TRBV5-8 and TRBJ1-1; TRBD1 matches 7 bases. The CDR3 length is 16 residues. Germline CDR1 is SGHTS and CDR2 is YDEGEE. V was pared by 6 bases and J by 0 bases, with 11 bases of the junction left unmatched. CDR3 in amino acids: CASNYRGGGMNTEAFF. The CDR3, as DNA: TGTGCCAGCAACTACAGGGGAGGTGGGATGAACACTGAAGCTTTCTTT.

This clonotype occurred a few times. The gene calls are TRBV10-2 and TRBJ1-6; 7 bases match TRBD1. V shed 3 bases, J shed 7 bases, and the junction held 6 bases outside the gene matches. Germline V lookup: CDR1 WSHSY, CDR2 SAAADI. The CDR3 spans 15 residues. CDR3 region: CASSDLTGKNSPLHF. CDR3 nucleotide sequence: TGCGCCAGCAGTGATCTGACAGGGAAAAATTCACCCCTCCACTTT.

This clonotype was counted many times. This rearrangement joins TRBV6-6 to TRBJ1-2, with TRBD1 matching 8 bases. Germline assignment: CDR1 MNHNY and CDR2 SVGAGI (reference sequence). Losses at the gene ends were 1 base for V and 3 bases for J; bases not matched to a gene: 10. CDR3 length equals 17 residues. CDR3 in amino acids: CASSYLAGGAGDYGYTF. As DNA, the CDR3 is TGTGCCAGCAGTTACTTGGCAGGGGGCGCGGGAGACTATGGCTACACCTTC.

Ten or more counts support this clonotype. This chain uses TRBV19 with TRBJ1-1; possibly TRBD1 for D (6 bases). This CDR3 has 13 residues. The ends were cut back, 6 bases at V and 4 bases at J, with 12 bases in the middle. Germline assignment: CDR1 LNHDA and CDR2 SQIVND (reference sequence). CDR3 residues: CASRGQGTTEAFF. Here the CDR3 DNA reads TGTGCCAGTAGAGGGCAGGGGACCACTGAAGCTTTCTTT.

The chain links TRBV28 to TRBJ2-5, with D tentatively TRBD1 (6 bases). Per germline, CDR1 MDHEN and CDR2 SYDVKM. V lost 8 bases to trimming and J lost 4 bases, with 23 bases between them. This CDR3 spans 16 amino acids. CDR3 loop: CASSIDNRVRGETQYF. CDR3 nucleotides: TGTGCCAGCTCGATCGATAACAGGGTGAGAGGAGAGACCCAGTACTTC.

Ten or more counts support this clonotype. The V and J genes are TRBV4-3 and TRBJ2-2; D not certain. From germline, CDR1 is LGHNA and CDR2 YSLEER. Trimming shortened V by 0 bases and J by 4 bases, and 6 bases separated the two germline ends. The CDR3 extends over 14 amino acids. The CDR3 nucleotides read TGCGCCAGCAGCCAAGATAGATTCACCGGGGAGCTGTTTTTT. Protein product: CASSQDRFTGELFF.

This clonotype was seen at least ten times. The rearrangement joins TRBV6-5 to TRBJ1-1; D ambiguous. Germline CDR1 is MNHEY and CDR2 is SVGAGI. Trimming left V 2 bases short and J 3 bases short, with 4 bases between. The CDR3 totals 12 residues. Here the CDR3 reads CASSYGDTEAFF. CDR3 DNA: TGTGCCAGCAGTTACGGGGACACTGAAGCTTTCTTT.